The clone carrying this TCR beta chain was seen ten or more times. Its antigen is unidentified. Unique molecular identifiers were affixed to single, distinct cDNA molecules. TCRdb reanalysed the 5' RACE reads using MiXCR and keeps one entry per CDR3 protein. The sample comprises over 80,000 distinct CDR3 sequences, around 15% of which are singletons, and roughly 11% rests with the top ten. This CDR3 is 18 amino acids long. Germline V gene data show CDR1 as DFQATT and CDR2 as SNEGSKA (reference sequence). Trimming removed 5 bases from V and 1 base from J; junction bases left unmatched: 18. These data come from a study of early T cells in non-severe SARS-CoV-2 infection. About the research overall: Unsorted whole blood bulk RNA was sequenced, with unpaired chains.

The study, taken as a whole, reports: The study's VDJdb matching favored anti-spike CD8 responses and missed private and CD4 specificities.

This rearrangement joins TRBV20-1 to TRBJ2-5; TRBD1 matches at 8 bases. Source material: whole blood. The source is an adult who was a healthcare worker with PCR-confirmed SARS-CoV-2 infection or an uninfected control (not recorded which). CDR3 bases: TGCAGTGCTGGCAAGCCGGGATACAGGGGGAGCCTCCAAGAGACCCAGTACTTC. Protein product: CSAGKPGYRGSLQETQYF.